This T cell receptor (beta chain) was found in a study of T cell responses to AZD1222 COVID-19 vaccine. Study details: Whether given at about 4 or about 12 weeks, second doses were pooled.

To note about this clone: Its antigen is still unknown.

Sequencing was performed with immunoSEQ multiplex PCR; in TCRdb, only in-frame clones are kept and a portion is missing. The sample holds roughly 67,000 clones, 85% to 90% seen once. Germline values: CDR1 DFQATT, CDR2 SNEGSKA (reference sequence). With V trimmed by 8 bases and J by 5 bases, 2 bases remained unmatched. This CDR3 region has 10 residues. Whole-study findings and limits: Unmutated regions of variants are reportedly targeted by nearly half of spike-specific TCRs. Among the donors, most were white British and more were female, and clonal diversity was possibly underestimated. Repertoire sampling was restricted to post-peak T cell response timepoints.

The TCR was taken from an adult in good health. Source: peripheral blood, taken on day 0 of AZD1222 vaccination. The V and J genes are TRBV20-1 and TRBJ2-5; TRBD2 matches 7 bases. CDR3 region: CSQGGETQYF. The CDR3 nucleotides are TGCAGTCAGGGAGGGGAGACCCAGTACTTC.